The rows below give T cell receptor beta chains drawn from one sample of a study of blood T cell repertoires in COVID-19. This table comes from immunoSEQ multiplex PCR, and its TCRdb copy is limited to in-frame clones, with some not included. The data hold 300,000 to 400,000 clones, with around 86% observed a single time. Input material: peripheral blood. Every receptor here comes from a human donor in a cohort sampled during active COVID-19. Both conserved end residues are part of each CDR3. The D gene is left open where the match is weak. Clone size is stated in some rows and not others, as once, few, many or a class when expanded.

CDR3nt	CDR3aa	v_gene	j_gene	abundance	d_gene
TGTGCCAGCTCACCAATGCAGAACTATGGCTACACCTTC	CASSPMQNYGYTF	TRBV18	TRBJ1-2	NA	NA
TGTGCCAGCAGCGTACGACAGGGGGCCGCTGAAGCTTTCTTT	CASSVRQGAAEAFF	TRBV7-9	TRBJ1-1	NA	TRBD1
TGTGCCAGCAGCCCTCTAGCTTCTTCCAATGAGCAGTTCTTC	CASSPLASSNEQFF	TRBV7-3	TRBJ2-1	NA	NA
TGTGCCAGCAGCGGTAGGACAGGGAGAGGGTACGAGCAGTACTTC	CASSGRTGRGYEQYF	TRBV7-9	TRBJ2-7	NA	TRBD1
TGCGCCAGCAGCCAAGCCCAGACGGGGGGGATGGGGGTTAACTATGGCTACACCTTC	CASSQAQTGGMGVNYGYTF	TRBV4-1	TRBJ1-2	NA	NA
TGTGCCACCTCGCGGTCGGTCAACTATGGCTACACCTTC	CATSRSVNYGYTF	TRBV15	TRBJ1-2	NA	NA
TGTGCCAGTAGCGGGACAGGGCTCAATGAGCAGTTCTTC	CASSGTGLNEQFF	TRBV19	TRBJ2-1	NA	TRBD1
TGTGCCAGCAGCTTAAATCGAGATTTGAATGAGCAGTTCTTC	CASSLNRDLNEQFF	TRBV13	TRBJ2-1	NA	NA
TGCGCCAGCAGCAGAGAGGGGGATGAGCAGTTCTTC	CASSREGDEQFF	TRBV5-1	TRBJ2-1	once	NA
TGCGCCAGCAGATTTGATGAGGGAGTCGGCACCGGGGAGCTGTTTTTT	CASRFDEGVGTGELFF	TRBV5-1	TRBJ2-2	NA	NA
TGTGCCAGCAGAGCCTTCCTCGAAATCTATGGCTACACCTTC	CASRAFLEIYGYTF	TRBV6-5	TRBJ1-2	NA	NA
TGTGCCAGCAGGAGTCTGGAGGGGGCTTACACTGAAGCTTTCTTT	CASRSLEGAYTEAFF	TRBV25-1	TRBJ1-1	NA	TRBD1
TGTGCCAGCAGCCCACGGGGGGGACTTAACTACAATGAGCAGTTCTTC	CASSPRGGLNYNEQFF	TRBV7-3	TRBJ2-1	NA	TRBD2
TGTGCCAGCAGTGAACGAGGCGGGGAGCTGTTTTTT	CASSERGGELFF	TRBV2	TRBJ2-2	NA	NA
TGTGCCATCAGCCGCGAGGCCGACAGGGGATTCTATGGCTACACCTTC	CAISREADRGFYGYTF	TRBV10-3	TRBJ1-2	NA	TRBD1
TGTGCCAGCAGCCCGAGGGGCGGGGGAGGGGACACTGAAGCTTTCTTT	CASSPRGGGGDTEAFF	TRBV7-3	TRBJ1-1	NA	NA
TGTGCCAGCCTGGGGGCCAGGTCCTACGAGCAGTACTTC	CASLGARSYEQYF	TRBV2	TRBJ2-7	NA	NA
TGCGCCAGCAGCTTGAACCAGGGGACAGATACGCAGTATTTT	CASSLNQGTDTQYF	TRBV5-1	TRBJ2-3	NA	NA
TGTGCCAGCAGACTCAGGGGGCGTAGGAATGAGCAGTTCTTC	CASRLRGRRNEQFF	TRBV6-5	TRBJ2-1	NA	TRBD1
TGTGCCTGGAACCCTCTTCCGCTAGCGGGAGAGCCCTACGAGCAGTACTTC	CAWNPLPLAGEPYEQYF	TRBV30	TRBJ2-7	NA	TRBD2
TGCGCCAGCAGTTCGGCGGGACTAGCGGGAGAAGAGAAATCCACCGGGGAGCTGTTTTTT	CASSSAGLAGEEKSTGELFF	TRBV10-1	TRBJ2-2	NA	TRBD2
TGCGCCAGCAGCCGGGCACGCCAGCGGGAGTGGAATGAGCAGTTCTTC	CASSRARQREWNEQFF	TRBV4-1	TRBJ2-1	NA	TRBD2
TGTGCCAGCAGAACGGCGGAGGACGTAGGAAACACCATATATTTT	CASRTAEDVGNTIYF	TRBV6-5	TRBJ1-3	NA	NA
TGTGCCAGCAATTACCCCTCTCGCGCGAACACTGAAGCTTTCTTT	CASNYPSRANTEAFF	TRBV6-5	TRBJ1-1	NA	NA
TGCGCCAGCAGCTTGGATGGACACCCTAACTATGGCTACACCTTC	CASSLDGHPNYGYTF	TRBV5-1	TRBJ1-2	NA	NA
TGTGCCAGCAGTGCCCCCAGCGGGAGTTCGAGGGGGGATGAGCAGTTCTTC	CASSAPSGSSRGDEQFF	TRBV2	TRBJ2-1	NA	TRBD2
TGTGCCAGCAGCATCCGGGACAAGAACACTGAAGCTTTCTTT	CASSIRDKNTEAFF	TRBV5-5	TRBJ1-1	NA	NA
TGTGCCAGCAGCCGCTACCGGGACAGGGGGCAAGAGACCCAGTACTTC	CASSRYRDRGQETQYF	TRBV3-1/TRBV3-2	TRBJ2-5	once	TRBD1
TGTGCCAGCAGTGAATATACAGGGGAAAATTCACCCCTCCACTTT	CASSEYTGENSPLHF	TRBV25-1	TRBJ1-6	NA	TRBD1
TGTGCCAGTACAGCCAGGGGAAGCACAGATACGCAGTATTTT	CASTARGSTDTQYF	TRBV19	TRBJ2-3	NA	NA
TGTGCCAGCAGTCCCTGGACAGGGTGGGACATTCAGTACTTC	CASSPWTGWDIQYF	TRBV28	TRBJ2-4	NA	TRBD1
TGTGCCAGCAGTTCCACAAATCAGCCCCAGCATTTT	CASSSTNQPQHF	TRBV28	TRBJ1-5	NA	NA
TGTGCCAGCAGCCAAGTGGGGGGTTTAAGAAATGAGCAGTTCTTC	CASSQVGGLRNEQFF	TRBV14	TRBJ2-1	NA	NA
TGTGCCAGCAGCCCTCAGGGGAGCTATGGCTACACCTTC	CASSPQGSYGYTF	TRBV12-3/TRBV12-4	TRBJ1-2	NA	NA
TGTGCCAGTAGTCTGTTAGCGGGAGGGGCTGGGGCCAACGTCCTGACTTTC	CASSLLAGGAGANVLTF	TRBV19	TRBJ2-6	NA	TRBD2
TGTGCCTGGAGTGTAAGGGGGCATAGAAACATTCAGTACTTC	CAWSVRGHRNIQYF	TRBV30	TRBJ2-4	NA	TRBD1
TGTGCCAGCAGCGGGGGACTAGCGGGAGTCCCCTACGAGCAGTACTTC	CASSGGLAGVPYEQYF	TRBV5-4	TRBJ2-7	NA	TRBD2